These 6 T cell receptor beta chains originate from one sample sequenced in a study of cytomegalovirus exposure and HLA in healthy donors. The protocol was immunoSEQ multiplex PCR, while the TCRdb copy is restricted to in-frame clones and leaves out a portion. Counted here are 80,000 to 100,000 clones, approximately 84% occurring once; the ten biggest clones make up 6.3%. Specimen: PBMCs. These receptors came from a man between 18 and 29 years old in good health and CMV-seropositive.

The rearrangement links TRBV7-8 to TRBJ1-2; 12 bases align to TRBD1. Germline-derived CDR1 and CDR2 are SGHVS and FQNEAQ. The CDR3 is 20 amino acids. The trim removed 2 bases at V and 4 bases at J, leaving 17 bases unmatched. The CDR3 nucleotides are TGTGCCAGCAGCTTACGTTGGCGGGACAGGGGGCGTTATGGTACCTATGGCTACACCTTC. Its translation is CASSLRWRDRGRYGTYGYTF.

The chain has TRBV7-9 and TRBJ2-5; D is unclear. CDR1 SEHNR and CDR2 FQNEAQ come from the germline V gene (reference sequence). Deletions cut 1 base from V and 5 bases from J, with 11 bases between. The CDR3 runs to 14 residues. The CDR3 DNA is TGTGCCAGCAGCTTAGTTCCGAACGGGGAGACCCAGTACTTC. Amino acids: CASSLVPNGETQYF.

The V and J genes are TRBV19 and TRBJ2-5; 9 bases are a match to TRBD1. Trimming cost V 4 bases and J 5 bases; bases outside gene matches: 11. The CDR3 loop spans 16 amino acids. CDR1 and CDR2 from the germline V gene are LNHDA and SQIVND (reference sequence). CDR3 bases: TGTGCCAGTAGTACGACCCTAACAGGGGGCGGGGAGACCCAGTACTTC. Translation: CASSTTLTGGGETQYF.

This rearrangement joins TRBV5-4 to TRBJ2-7; tentatively, D is TRBD1 (5 bases). Germline V lookup: CDR1 SGHNT, CDR2 YYREEE (reference sequence). The CDR3 length is 15 residues. V was cut by 0 bases and J by 1 base, with 11 bases left in between. Here the CDR3 DNA reads TGTGCCAGCAGCTTGGAGTCAGGGCTATCCTACGAGCAGTACTTC. It is translated as CASSLESGLSYEQYF.

The chain joins TRBV28 to TRBJ2-5; perhaps TRBD2 as D (6 bases). This CDR3 is 13 amino acids long. Germline CDR1 and CDR2: MDHEN and SYDVKM. Trimming removed 4 bases from V and 5 bases from J, with 11 bases in between. CDR3 nucleotide sequence: TGTGCCAGCAGTTGGGGGGTTCGGGAGACCCAGTACTTC. Protein: CASSWGVRETQYF.

The rearrangement joins TRBV19 to TRBJ1-2; tentative D call: TRBD1 (6 bases). V was shortened by 6 bases and J by 8 bases, with 22 bases between the two germline ends. The CDR3 runs to 15 residues. The V gene's germline CDR1 is LNHDA and CDR2 SQIVND (reference sequence). CDR3 in amino acids: CASSHDIGTPEGYTF. Here the CDR3 DNA reads TGTGCCAGTAGCCACGACATCGGGACACCGGAAGGCTACACCTTC.